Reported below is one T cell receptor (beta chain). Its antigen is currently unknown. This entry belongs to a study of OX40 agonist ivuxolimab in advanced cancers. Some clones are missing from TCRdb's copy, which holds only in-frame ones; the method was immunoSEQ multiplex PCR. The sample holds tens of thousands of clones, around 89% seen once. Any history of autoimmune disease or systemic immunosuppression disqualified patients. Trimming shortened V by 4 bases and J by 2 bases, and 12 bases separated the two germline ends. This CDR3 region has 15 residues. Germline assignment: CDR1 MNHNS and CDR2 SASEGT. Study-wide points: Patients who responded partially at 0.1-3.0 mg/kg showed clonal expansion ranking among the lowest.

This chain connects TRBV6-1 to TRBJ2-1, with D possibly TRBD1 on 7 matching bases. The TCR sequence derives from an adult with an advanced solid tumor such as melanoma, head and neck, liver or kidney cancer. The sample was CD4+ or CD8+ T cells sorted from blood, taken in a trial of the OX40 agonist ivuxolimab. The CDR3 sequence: CASSASDRAYNEQFF. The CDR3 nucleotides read TGTGCCAGCAGTGCTAGCGACAGGGCCTACAATGAGCAGTTCTTC.